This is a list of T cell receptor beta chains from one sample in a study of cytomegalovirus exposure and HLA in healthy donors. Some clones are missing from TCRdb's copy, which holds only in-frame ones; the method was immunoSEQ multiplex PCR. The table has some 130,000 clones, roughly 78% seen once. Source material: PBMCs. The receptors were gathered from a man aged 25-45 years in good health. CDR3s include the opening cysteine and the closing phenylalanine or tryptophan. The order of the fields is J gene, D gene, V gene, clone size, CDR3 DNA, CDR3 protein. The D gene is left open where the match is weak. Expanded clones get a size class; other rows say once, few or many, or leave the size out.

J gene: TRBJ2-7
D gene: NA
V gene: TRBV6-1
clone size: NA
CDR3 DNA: TGCGCCAGCAGTGAACGGAGGCTTCCCTCCTGGGAGCAGTACTTC
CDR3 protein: CASSERRLPSWEQYF

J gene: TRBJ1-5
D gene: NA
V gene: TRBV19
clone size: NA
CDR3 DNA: TGTGCCAGTAGTATCAGGGAGGGCAATCAGCCCCAGCATTTT
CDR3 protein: CASSIREGNQPQHF

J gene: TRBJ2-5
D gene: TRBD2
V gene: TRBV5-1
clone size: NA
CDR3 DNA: TGCGCCAGCAGCCCGGGAGCGGGATCCCAAGAGACCCAGTACTTC
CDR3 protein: CASSPGAGSQETQYF

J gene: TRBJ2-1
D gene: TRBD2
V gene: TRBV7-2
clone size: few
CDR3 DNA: TGTGCCAGCAGCTTAGAAGGGACTAGCGGGAGGTTCTACAATGAGCAGTTCTTC
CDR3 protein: CASSLEGTSGRFYNEQFF

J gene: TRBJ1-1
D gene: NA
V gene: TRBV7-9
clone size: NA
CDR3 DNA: TGTGCCAGCAGCCACCCGCCGGGGGAGGGCACTGAAGCTTTCTTT
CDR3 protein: CASSHPPGEGTEAFF

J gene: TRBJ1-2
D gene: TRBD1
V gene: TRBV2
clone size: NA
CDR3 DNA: TGTGCCAGCAAGGACAGGAACTATGGCTACACCTTC
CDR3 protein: CASKDRNYGYTF

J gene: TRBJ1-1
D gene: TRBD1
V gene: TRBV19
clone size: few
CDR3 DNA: TGTGCCAGTAACAGACCGGGACAGGGGAGGGACACTGAAGCTTTCTTT
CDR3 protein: CASNRPGQGRDTEAFF

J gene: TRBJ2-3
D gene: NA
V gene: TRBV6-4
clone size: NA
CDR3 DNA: TGTGCCAGCAGTTCCCGGGAGACACCAGATACGCAGTATTTT
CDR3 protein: CASSSRETPDTQYF

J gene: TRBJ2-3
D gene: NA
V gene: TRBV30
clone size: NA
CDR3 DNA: TGTGCCTGGACTATCACAGATACGCAGTATTTT
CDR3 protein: CAWTITDTQYF

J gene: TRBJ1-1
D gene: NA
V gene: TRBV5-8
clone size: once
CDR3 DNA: TGTGCCAAAAGGGGCGGTGGCACTGAAGCTTTCTTT
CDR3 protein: CAKRGGGTEAFF

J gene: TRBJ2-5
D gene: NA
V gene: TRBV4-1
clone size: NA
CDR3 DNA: TGCGCCAGCAGCCAAGATCTGGGGGGAGAGACCCAGTACTTC
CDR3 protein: CASSQDLGGETQYF

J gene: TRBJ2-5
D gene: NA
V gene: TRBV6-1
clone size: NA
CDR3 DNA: TGTGCCAGCAGCCCCGGGACAAGGGAGACCCAGTACTTC
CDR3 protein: CASSPGTRETQYF

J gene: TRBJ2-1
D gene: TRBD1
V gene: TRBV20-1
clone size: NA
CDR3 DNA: TGCAGGGGGACAGACAACAATGAGCAGTTCTTC
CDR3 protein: CRGTDNNEQFF

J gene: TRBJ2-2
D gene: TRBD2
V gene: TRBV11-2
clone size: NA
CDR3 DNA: TGTGCCAGCAGCTTAGACACGGGAGGGTTGGCCGGGGAGCTGTTTTTT
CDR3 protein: CASSLDTGGLAGELFF

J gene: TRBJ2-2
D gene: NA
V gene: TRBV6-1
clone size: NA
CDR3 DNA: TGTGTCCCCCCAGCGAGGAGGTTCCCGAGAGGGGAGCTGTTTTTT
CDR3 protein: CVPPARRFPRGELFF

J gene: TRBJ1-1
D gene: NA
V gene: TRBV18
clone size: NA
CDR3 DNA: TGTGCCAGCTCACCAACATCACAGGGTAGGCACACTGAAGCTTTCTTT
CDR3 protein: CASSPTSQGRHTEAFF

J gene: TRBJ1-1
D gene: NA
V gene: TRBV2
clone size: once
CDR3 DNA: TGTGCCAGCAGTACTGATGGAGGGGGGGGAGCTTTCTTT
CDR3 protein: CASSTDGGGGAFF

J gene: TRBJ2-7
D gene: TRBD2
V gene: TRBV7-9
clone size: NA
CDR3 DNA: TGTGCCAGCAGCCCCTCGGGGGGGGAGCAGTACTTC
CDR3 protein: CASSPSGGEQYF

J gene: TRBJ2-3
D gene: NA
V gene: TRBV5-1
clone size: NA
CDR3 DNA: TGCGCCAGCAGCTTGGAAGCGGCACGGGGGACAGATACGCAGTATTTT
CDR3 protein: CASSLEAARGTDTQYF

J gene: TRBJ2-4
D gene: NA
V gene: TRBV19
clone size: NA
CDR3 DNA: TGTGCCAGTAGTATCTCGACCCTTGCGGAAAACATTCAGTACTTC
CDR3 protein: CASSISTLAENIQYF

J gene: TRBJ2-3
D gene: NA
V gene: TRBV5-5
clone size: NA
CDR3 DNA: TGTGCCAGCAGCTTGGTCGTAGATACGCAGTATTTT
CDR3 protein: CASSLVVDTQYF

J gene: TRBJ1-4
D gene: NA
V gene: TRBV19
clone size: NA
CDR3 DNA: TGTGCCAGTAGTCCACAACACCAGACTAATGAAAAACTGTTTTTT
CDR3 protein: CASSPQHQTNEKLFF

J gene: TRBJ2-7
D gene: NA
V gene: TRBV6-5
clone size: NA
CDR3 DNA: TGTGCCACCCACACTACAGGGAGCTCCTACGAGCAGTACTTC
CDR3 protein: CATHTTGSSYEQYF

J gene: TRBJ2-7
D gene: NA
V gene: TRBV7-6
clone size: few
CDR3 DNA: TGTGCCAGCAGTACTGACTCCTACGAGCAGTACTTC
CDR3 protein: CASSTDSYEQYF

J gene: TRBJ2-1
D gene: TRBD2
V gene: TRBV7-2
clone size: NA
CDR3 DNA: TGTGCCAGCAGCCCAGAAGGACTAGCTCGGGATGAGCAGTTCTTC
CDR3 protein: CASSPEGLARDEQFF

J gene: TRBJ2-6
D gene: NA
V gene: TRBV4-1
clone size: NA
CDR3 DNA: TGCGCCAGCAGACCCGTGACAGGATCCTCTGGGGCCAACGTCCTGACTTTC
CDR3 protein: CASRPVTGSSGANVLTF

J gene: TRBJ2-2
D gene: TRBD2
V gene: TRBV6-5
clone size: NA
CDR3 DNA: TGTGCCAGCAGTGAGCGGGAGCACGGGGAGCTGTTTTTT
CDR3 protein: CASSEREHGELFF

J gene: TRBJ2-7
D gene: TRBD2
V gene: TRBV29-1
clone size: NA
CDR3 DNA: TGCAGCGTTGCTCGGGAGGGGAACGAGCAGTACTTC
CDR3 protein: CSVAREGNEQYF

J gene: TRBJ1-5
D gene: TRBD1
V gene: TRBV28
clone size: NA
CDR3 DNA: TGTGCCAGCAAGGGGGGACAGCGGCCCCAGCATTTT
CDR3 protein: CASKGGQRPQHF

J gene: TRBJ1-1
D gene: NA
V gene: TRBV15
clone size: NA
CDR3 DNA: TGTGCCACCAGCAGAGTCTCGACTCGGGGAGGTAACACTGAAGCTTTCTTT
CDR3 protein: CATSRVSTRGGNTEAFF

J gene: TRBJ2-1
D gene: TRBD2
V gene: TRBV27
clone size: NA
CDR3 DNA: TGTGCCAGCAGTTTAACCGGGACTAGCTTAAGTGAGCAGTTCTTC
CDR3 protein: CASSLTGTSLSEQFF

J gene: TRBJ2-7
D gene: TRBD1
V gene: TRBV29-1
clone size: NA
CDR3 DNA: TGCAGCGCCGGGACAGGGGGCGAGCAGTACTTC
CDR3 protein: CSAGTGGEQYF

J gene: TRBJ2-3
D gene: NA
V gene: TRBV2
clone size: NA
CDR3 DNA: TGTGCCAGCAGTACCCGCGGGACTTACACAGATACGCAGTATTTT
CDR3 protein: CASSTRGTYTDTQYF

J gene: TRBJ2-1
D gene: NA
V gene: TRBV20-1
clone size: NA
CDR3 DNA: TGCAGTGCTAGAGGTGGGGGGGCGTTCTTC
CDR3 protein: CSARGGGAFF

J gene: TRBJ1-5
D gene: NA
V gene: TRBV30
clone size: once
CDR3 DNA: TGTGCCTGGAGTACCGGGTCGTCTAGCAATCAGCCCCAGCATTTT
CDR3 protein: CAWSTGSSSNQPQHF

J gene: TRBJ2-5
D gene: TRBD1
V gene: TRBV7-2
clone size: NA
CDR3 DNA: TGTGCCAGCAGCTGGCGGACAGGTGGAGTGGAGACCCAGTACTTC
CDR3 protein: CASSWRTGGVETQYF

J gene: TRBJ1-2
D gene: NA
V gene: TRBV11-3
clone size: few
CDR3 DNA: TGTGCCAGCAGCTCCCGCGGGGATGGCTACACCTTC
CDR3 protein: CASSSRGDGYTF

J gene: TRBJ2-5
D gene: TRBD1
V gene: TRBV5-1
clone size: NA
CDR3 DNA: TGCGCCAGCAGCTTGGGGGACAGGGGTGTAGAGACCCAGTACTTC
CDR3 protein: CASSLGDRGVETQYF

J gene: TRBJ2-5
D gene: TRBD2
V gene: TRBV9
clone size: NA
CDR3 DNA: TGTGCCAGCAGCCCGTGGGGGGGTCCGGAGACCCAGTACTTC
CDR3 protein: CASSPWGGPETQYF

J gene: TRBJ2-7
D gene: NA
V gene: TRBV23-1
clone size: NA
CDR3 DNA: TGCGCCAGCAACCTCGACTGGCAGATCGAGCAGTACTTC
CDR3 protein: CASNLDWQIEQYF

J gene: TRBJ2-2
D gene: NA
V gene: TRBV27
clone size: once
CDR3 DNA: TGTGCCAGCAGCCAGGGGGGCTTCGCGAACACCGGGGAGCTGTTTTTT
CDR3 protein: CASSQGGFANTGELFF

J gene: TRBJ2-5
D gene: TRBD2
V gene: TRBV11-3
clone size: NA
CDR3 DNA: TGTGCCAGCAGCCCGGGCCAGCGGGGCCAAGAGACCCAGTACTTC
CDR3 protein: CASSPGQRGQETQYF

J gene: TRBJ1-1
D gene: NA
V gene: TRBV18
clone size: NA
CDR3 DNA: TGTGCCAGCTCACCAGAGGGCACTGAAGCTTTCTTT
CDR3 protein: CASSPEGTEAFF

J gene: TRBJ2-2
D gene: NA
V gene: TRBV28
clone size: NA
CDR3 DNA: TGTGCCAGCAGTTTTCCGGGAACCGGGGAGCTGTTTTTT
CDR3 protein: CASSFPGTGELFF